The T cell receptor beta chain under discussion was sequenced for a study of regulatory T cells in long-lasting Graves disease (dated by TCRdb to the early 2020s). General notes on the study: Persistent Graves' disease was defined as persistently positive TSH receptor autoantibodies together with antithyroid drug treatment for over 5 years. Peripheral blood TCR sequencing and RNA sequencing compared persistent Graves' disease patients with newly diagnosed Graves' disease patients. The study took place in China and was registered as a clinical trial. In the clinical cohort, patients with persistent Graves' disease had used antithyroid drugs for an average of about 9.4 years. TCR sequencing covered some 13 persistent and roughly 20 newly diagnosed Graves' disease patients, around 33 samples in total.

The sample's time point label, decoded: persistent/refractory GD, antithyroid drugs over 5 years with positive TRAb. RNA was extracted from PBMCs in TRIzol for both TCR sequencing and RNA sequencing. The diagnosis of Graves' disease followed American Thyroid Association guidelines. Patients were recruited from an endocrinology department in Xi'an, China. Each patient gave 9 to 10 milliliters of peripheral blood, collected in an EDTA anticoagulant tube. Ficoll Paque Plus density gradient separation was used to isolate PBMCs, and no further T cell sorting was performed. An Agilent 2100 Bioanalyzer and agarose gel were used to assess RNA quality, and a NanoDrop 2000 was used to measure RNA concentration. This clonotype was observed a handful of times. No cognate antigen has been identified for it. Within one base of it there is no much larger clone, and no base qualities were kept. The library came from multiplex PCR. TCRdb lists the instrument as Illumina HiSeq 4000. TCR beta libraries were built with iRepertoire HTBI primers and Arm-PCR amplification of CDR3 regions. Gel purification was performed on PCR products prior to sequencing. Concerning the study's data processing: Across samples, approximately 68 TRBV and 12 to 15 TRBJ segments were identified and used for gene usage analysis of CDR3 amino acid clonotypes. COPE and FqMerger were used to merge filtered high-quality paired reads into contigs. BLAST was used to align contigs to IMGT TRBV, TRBD and TRBJ reference genes, and CDR3 was defined according to IMGT. Highly expanded clones were defined as clonotypes with a frequency above 0.1%. Repertoire diversity was measured by Shannon entropy, and V-J evenness by the Gini coefficient. A clonotype found in more than one individual was treated as public. In TCRdb, the public reads were trimmed at Q25 with fastp and aligned with MiXCR, with productive beta chains retained. Entries that share a CDR3 protein sequence are merged under the most common genes and DNA. None of the V and J calls come from the authors' own analysis; TCRdb made them. The sample table contains 400,000 to 500,000 distinct CDR3 sequences; only one count was recorded for about a fifth of them. More than 6% of the sample is in the top ten clones.

On the study overall, not on this receptor specifically: Persistent Graves' disease patients showed lower TCR Shannon entropy and fewer highly expanded clones than newly diagnosed patients, suggesting clonal expansion. TRBV28, TRBJ1-2 and TRBJ2-5 were preferentially used in persistent disease, while TRBV20-1 and TRBJ2-1 were favored in newly diagnosed disease. More public clonotypes were shared among persistent patients (2,741) than among newly diagnosed patients (approximately 1,000). The small sample size was acknowledged by the authors as a limitation that may reduce accuracy. Peripheral blood alone was examined, since thyroid tissue, which constituted the primary lesion, could not be accessed. Sequencing and analysis were limited to the TCR beta chain.

The CDR3 runs 15 amino acids, cysteine and phenylalanine included. Left in the record is the CDR3 DNA by itself, 45 bases read in frame from the first base. The germline V gene specifies SGHTA as CDR1 and FQGNSA as CDR2. Trimming costs V 5 bases and J 0 bases, and their ends lie 13 bases apart. Sequenced material: peripheral blood mononuclear cells (PBMCs), taken when the disease was refractory, from a patient treated with antithyroid drugs. This chain joins TRBV7-2 to TRBJ1-2, with no reliable assignment of the D segment. The receptor comes from a female donor with Graves disease. The DNA is as follows: TGTGCCAGCAGCCCGACGGGATACACTAACTATGGCTACACCTTC. This sequence encodes CASSPTGYTNYGYTF.